The T cell receptor beta chain under discussion was sequenced for a study of early T cells in non-severe SARS-CoV-2 infection. Study background: Sequencing targeted bulk RNA from unsorted whole blood, leaving chains unpaired. Study-level results: Missing private and CD4 specificities, VDJdb matching favored anti-spike CD8 responses.

This clonotype was recorded at least ten times. No antigen is known for it. Unique molecular identifier tags were affixed to discrete cDNA molecules. TCRdb passed the 5' RACE reads through MiXCR, listing each CDR3 protein once. The sample comprises some 53,000 distinct CDR3 sequences, approximately 8% of which are singletons, and roughly 8.8% rests with the top ten. This TCR was sampled from an adult who was a healthcare worker with PCR-confirmed SARS-CoV-2 infection or an uninfected control (not recorded which). Sequencing used whole blood.

The CDR3 coding sequence is TGTGCCAGCAGTATAGCCACCACTAATTCACCCCTCCACTTT. Encoded protein: CASSIATTNSPLHF. V is TRBV27 and J is TRBJ1-6, with D unclear. Germline-derived CDR1 and CDR2 are MNHEY and SMNVEV (reference sequence). Between the trimmed V and J ends, which lost 5 bases and 6 bases, there was a span of 11 bases. The CDR3 contains 14 residues.